The 22 T cell receptor beta chains reported below all come from one sample, sequenced in a study of shared clonotypes between healthy human individuals. The data were produced by immunoSEQ multiplex PCR, yet TCRdb's version contains in-frame clones alone and is incomplete. The table shows some 660,000 clones, with 60% to 75% occurring only once. Sequencing input: memory CD4+ T cells sorted from blood. Documented subset: CD45RA-negative fraction. The receptor set was obtained from a woman aged 25-40 years in good health.

This chain uses TRBV27 with TRBJ2-6, with 10 bases lining up with TRBD1. Germline lookup yields CDR1 MNHEY and CDR2 SMNVEV (reference sequence). The CDR3 has 17 residues. Trimming removed 6 bases from V and 2 bases from J; junction bases left unmatched: 7. The CDR3 is CASSRDRGIAGANVLTF. The DNA for the CDR3 is TGTGCCAGCAGCCGGGACAGGGGTATCGCTGGGGCCAACGTCCTGACTTTC.

The CDR3 DNA is TGTGCCTGGAATAGGGGGAGGGTAGCTAACACTGAAGCTTTCTTT. Protein: CAWNRGRVANTEAFF. The chain uses TRBV30 and TRBJ1-1; maybe TRBD1 (6 bases). Trimming cost V 4 bases and J 2 bases, with 17 bases left between them. The CDR3 sequence is 15 residues long. Germline assignment: CDR1 GTSNPN and CDR2 SVGIG (reference sequence).

CDR3 in amino acids: CASSVKTGEDEKLFF. CDR3 nucleotide sequence: TGTGCCAGCAGCGTAAAGACAGGGGAAGATGAAAAACTGTTTTTT. The V gene is TRBV5-4, the J gene TRBJ1-4; 8 nucleotides agree with TRBD1. CDR1 and CDR2 from the germline V gene are SGHNT and YYREEE (reference sequence). The V and J ends lost 4 bases and 6 bases, in that order; junction bases with no gene match: 8. The CDR3 consists of 15 residues. The variable domain in full, with the rest retrieved from reference TRBV5-4 and TRBJ1-4, is ETGVTQSPTHLIKTRGQQVTLRCSSQSGHNTVSWYQQALGQGPQFIFQYYREEENGRGNFPPRFSGLQFPNYSSELNVNALELDDSALYLCASSVKTGEDEKLFFGSGTQLSVL.

The gene calls are TRBV19 and TRBJ1-1, with D unclear. Deletions cut 7 bases from V and 4 bases from J, with 16 bases between. The CDR3 consists of 14 residues. The germline gives CDR1 LNHDA, CDR2 SQIVND (reference sequence). Written as DNA, the CDR3 is TGTGCCAGTATGACGTGGGGAGGGCGCACTGAAGCTTTCTTT. Translated: CASMTWGGRTEAFF.

The CDR3 DNA follows: TGTGCCAGTAGTGTCCAGGGGTTGGATGAAAAACTGTTTTTT. It yields the protein CASSVQGLDEKLFF. V is TRBV19 and J is TRBJ1-4, with a possible D match to TRBD1 (6 bases). With 5 bases removed from V and 6 bases from J, the gap between germline ends came to 13 bases. The CDR3 loop spans 14 amino acids. CDR1 is LNHDA, CDR2 SQIVND, per germline (reference sequence).

This clone was observed once. This chain connects TRBV30 to TRBJ1-4; tentatively, D is TRBD1 (6 bases). The CDR3 length is 14 residues. In germline, CDR1 is GTSNPN, CDR2 SVGIG (reference sequence). The ends were cut back, 3 bases at V and 4 bases at J, with 12 bases in the middle. In DNA form, the CDR3 reads TGTGCCTGGAGATTCCTGGACAGTAATGAAAAACTGTTTTTT. Translation: CAWRFLDSNEKLFF.

The CDR3: CASSPQSASYLSYEQYF. CDR3 nucleotides: TGTGCCAGCTCACCACAGTCCGCGTCATACCTCTCCTACGAGCAGTACTTC. The rearrangement links TRBV18 to TRBJ2-7; D remains ambiguous. This CDR3 is 17 amino acids long. The ends were cut back, 1 base at V and 0 bases at J, with 16 bases in the middle. The germline V gene has CDR1 KGHSH and CDR2 LQKENI.

V gene TRBV28 combines with J gene TRBJ2-3; D is tentatively TRBD1 or TRBD2 (5 bases each). Trimming removed 4 bases from V and 7 bases from J, with 15 bases in between. The CDR3 loop spans 14 amino acids. Germline V lookup: CDR1 MDHEN, CDR2 SYDVKM. CDR3 sequence (DNA): TGTGCCAGCAGTTATGGGGGAACGAAAAATACGCAGTATTTT. Protein product: CASSYGGTKNTQYF.

This chain uses TRBV19 with TRBJ1-2; tentatively, D is TRBD1 (6 bases). The CDR3 covers 13 residues. The germline CDR1 and CDR2 sequences are LNHDA and SQIVND (reference sequence). V lost 10 bases and J lost 7, with 19 bases in between. CDR3 DNA: TGTGCCACCGGGTTTAAGGGGGGATTTGGCTACACCTTC. It specifies CATGFKGGFGYTF.

Here the CDR3 DNA reads TGTGCCAGCAGCTTGGCCCCTAACGAGCAGTACTTC. As protein: CASSLAPNEQYF. This sequence joins TRBV5-8 and TRBJ2-7; D is ambiguous. Germline CDR1 SGHTS, CDR2 YDEGEE. This CDR3 region has 12 residues. With 0 bases removed from V and 5 bases from J, the gap between germline ends came to 6 bases.

The chain combines TRBV6-1 with TRBJ1-2; 7 bases align to TRBD1. V lost 6 bases and J lost 6; bases outside the gene matches: 10. Germline-derived CDR1 and CDR2 are MNHNS and SASEGT. This CDR3 comprises 14 residues. The CDR3 protein is CASSRFQGDDGYTF. Here the CDR3 DNA reads TGTGCCAGCAGCAGGTTTCAGGGGGACGATGGCTACACCTTC.

The chain is built from TRBV28 and TRBJ1-5; D unresolved. V was cut by 7 bases and J by 4 bases, with 14 bases left in between. CDR1 MDHEN and CDR2 SYDVKM come from the germline V gene. The CDR3 has 14 amino acids. The CDR3 region has the DNA TGTGCCAGCACCCCCATGGCTGGGAATCAGCCCCAGCATTTT. Translating it yields CASTPMAGNQPQHF.

With regard to this clone: A read error may be the cause here, since a much bigger clone is one base away. This chain joins TRBV7-9 and TRBJ2-7; D not resolved. V was cut by 3 bases and J by 1 base, with 4 bases left in between. CDR3 length: 12 amino acids. Germline V lookup: CDR1 SEHNR, CDR2 FQNEAQ (reference sequence). The CDR3 DNA reads TGTGCCAGCAGCTTTGGGTCCTACGAGCAGTACTTC. Its translation: CASSFGSYEQYF.

This clone occurred a few times. Other DNA sequences from this sample encode an identical CDR3 as well. The chain uses TRBV5-1 and TRBJ1-1; TRBD1 agrees at 7 bases. Germline lookup yields CDR1 SGHRS and CDR2 YFSETQ. V lost 3 bases, J lost 4 bases, and 6 bases stayed unmatched. The CDR3 is 14 residues long. The CDR3 DNA reads as TGCGCCAGCAGCTCCGGGACAGAGGGCACTGAAGCTTTCTTT. Its translation is CASSSGTEGTEAFF.

The gene calls are TRBV28 and TRBJ2-7; D perhaps matches TRBD1 (6 bases). V lost 5 bases and J 3 bases, leaving 14 bases between the germline ends. This CDR3 is built from 14 residues. Germline CDR1 and CDR2: MDHEN and SYDVKM. The CDR3 region is CASSESQGSYEQYF. In DNA, the CDR3 is TGTGCCAGCAGTGAATCACAGGGTAGCTACGAGCAGTACTTC.

V and J are TRBV28 and TRBJ2-5, with 14 bases lining up with TRBD2. Germline-derived CDR1 and CDR2 are MDHEN and SYDVKM. The length of the CDR3 is 15 residues. The junction had 3 bases not matched to a gene; V was cut back by 5 bases and J by 4 bases. The CDR3 sequence is CASSSGTSGRETQYF. DNA of the CDR3: TGTGCCAGCAGTAGCGGGACTAGCGGGAGAGAGACCCAGTACTTC.

The CDR3 loop reads CASSQVGAGTGYNEQFF. As DNA, the CDR3 is TGCGCCAGCAGCCAAGTTGGGGCCGGGACGGGATACAATGAGCAGTTCTTC. The chain uses TRBV4-1 and TRBJ2-1; D may be TRBD1 or TRBD2 (5 bases each). V was pared by 1 base and J by 4 bases, with 17 bases between. Germline CDR1 MGHRA, CDR2 YSYEKL. The CDR3 has 17 residues.

This clone occurred a few times. V gene TRBV4-1 combines with J gene TRBJ2-1; TRBD2 aligns across 7 bases. This CDR3 contains 16 residues. J was trimmed by 6 bases and V by 4 bases; bases with no gene match: 12. CDR1 MGHRA and CDR2 YSYEKL come from the germline V gene. CDR3 sequence: CASSPGGAGFRNEQFF. CDR3 sequence (DNA): TGCGCCAGCAGCCCTGGTGGAGCGGGGTTCCGCAATGAGCAGTTCTTC.

V is TRBV28 and J is TRBJ2-4; D tentatively fits TRBD1 or TRBD2 (6 bases each). The germline gives CDR1 MDHEN, CDR2 SYDVKM. This CDR3 comprises 17 residues. V was pared by 5 bases and J by 6 bases, with 23 bases between. Here the CDR3 DNA reads TGTGCCAGCAGTGTCGTCCGGGGGCCCCGGATTATAAACATTCAGTACTTC. Its translation is CASSVVRGPRIINIQYF.

The J gene is TRBJ2-1, the V gene TRBV19, with 8 positions matching TRBD2. Germline CDR1 reads LNHDA; CDR2 reads SQIVND (reference sequence). CDR3 length: 16 residues. V shed 4 bases and J 0 bases; nucleotides not matched to a gene: 5. The CDR3 loop reads CASSTRAGDSYNEQFF. The CDR3 DNA is TGTGCCAGTAGTACCCGAGCGGGAGACTCCTACAATGAGCAGTTCTTC.

V and J are TRBV7-8 and TRBJ2-2, with TRBD1 matching 7 bases. The CDR3 loop spans 16 amino acids. Per germline, CDR1 SGHVS and CDR2 FQNEAQ. The ends lost 5 bases at V and 0 bases at J; junction bases unmatched: 6. This chain's CDR3 is CASSIRTGANTGELFF. CDR3 nucleotide sequence: TGTGCCAGCAGCATTCGGACAGGCGCGAACACCGGGGAGCTGTTTTTT.

This clone occurred once. The gene calls are TRBV2 and TRBJ1-5; 8 bases line up with TRBD1. Per germline, CDR1 SNHLY and CDR2 FYNNEI. This CDR3 spans 14 amino acids. With V trimmed by 1 base and J by 6 bases, 2 bases remained unmatched. The CDR3 sequence is CASSEGGQVQPQHF. CDR3 nucleotides: TGTGCCAGCAGTGAAGGGGGACAGGTTCAGCCCCAGCATTTT.